One and the same sample provided the 17 T cell receptor beta chains below, sequenced in a study of cytomegalovirus exposure and HLA in healthy donors. Use of 60 Vbeta and 13 Jbeta primers characterized the PCR. Profiled with immunoSEQ multiplex PCR; TCRdb holds only in-frame clones, not every one. The table records some 110,000 clones, over 65% of them present only once. The sample was PBMCs. These receptors originate from a woman between 45 and 65 years old in good health and CMV-seropositive.

This clone was found a few times. This chain uses TRBV4-2 with TRBJ1-6; no clear D gene. From germline, CDR1 is LGHNA and CDR2 YNFKEQ. Trimming pared 0 bases from V and 5 bases from J, leaving 11 bases between. There are 16 residues in the CDR3. The CDR3 loop is CASSQDNSNDNSPLHF. CDR3 coding DNA: TGTGCCAGCAGCCAAGATAATTCTAATGATAATTCACCCCTCCACTTT.

V usage is TRBV29-1 and J usage is TRBJ1-2; D possibly corresponds to TRBD1 (5 bases). The CDR3 is 14 amino acids. The V end lost 6 bases, the J end lost 0 bases, and 14 bases lay between the germline ends. CDR1 and CDR2 from the germline V gene are SQVTM and ANQGSEA. CDR3 DNA: TGCAGCGTCGACAGTCTAGGGGCTAACTATGGCTACACCTTC. It encodes CSVDSLGANYGYTF. Variable domain in full (rest from reference TRBV29-1 and TRBJ1-2): SAVISQKPSRDICQRGTSLTIQCQVDSQVTMMFWYRQQPGQSLTLIATANQGSEATYESGFVIDKFPISRPNLTFSTLTVSNMSPEDSSIYLCSVDSLGANYGYTFGSGTRLTVV.

The genes are TRBV6-5 and TRBJ1-1; no clear D. The ends were cut back, 6 bases at V and 3 bases at J, with 8 bases in the middle. This CDR3 contains 12 residues. Germline lookup yields CDR1 MNHEY and CDR2 SVGAGI. The chain's CDR3 is CASSPGYTEAFF. In nucleotides, the CDR3 is TGTGCCAGCAGCCCGGGGTACACTGAAGCTTTCTTT.

The V gene is TRBV6-1, the J gene TRBJ2-7; 10 bases agree with TRBD1. Trimming cost V 7 bases and J 1 base; bases outside gene matches: 7. There are 15 residues in the CDR3. Germline V gene sequence: CDR1 MNHNS, CDR2 SASEGT. The DNA of the CDR3 is TGTGCCAGCAATCCGACAGGGGGCGAGTCCTACGAGCAGTACTTC. Protein: CASNPTGGESYEQYF.

The rearrangement joins TRBV19 to TRBJ1-4; D gene unclear. The CDR3 runs to 14 residues. Germline CDR1 is LNHDA and CDR2 is SQIVND (reference sequence). The V gene lost 7 bases and the J gene lost 0 bases, with 9 bases spanning the gap. The CDR3 region has the DNA TGTGCCAGTACTCTTCTCGCAACTAATGAAAAACTGTTTTTT. This encodes CASTLLATNEKLFF.

CDR3 sequence reads: CATSRTGANTEAFF. The CDR3 bases are TGTGCCACCAGCAGAACAGGGGCCAACACTGAAGCTTTCTTT. The chain employs TRBV15 and TRBJ1-1, with 7 positions matching TRBD1. This CDR3 comprises 14 residues. Germline V CDR1 and CDR2: LNHNV, YYDKDF (reference sequence). V shed 2 bases, J shed 2 bases, and the junction held 2 bases outside the gene matches.

The chain combines TRBV5-6 with TRBJ1-2, with D possibly being TRBD1 (5 bases). Trimming removed 1 base from V and 8 bases from J, with 12 bases in between. Germline V CDR1 and CDR2: SGHDT, YYEEEE. The CDR3 runs 13 residues. The CDR3 region has the DNA TGTGCCAGCAGCTTGTCAGGGATCGGAGGCTACACCTTC. It encodes CASSLSGIGGYTF. The variable domain in full, with the rest retrieved from reference TRBV5-6 and TRBJ1-2, is DAGVTQSPTHLIKTRGQQVTLRCSPKSGHDTVSWYQQALGQGPQFIFQYYEEEERQRGNFPDRFSGHQFPNYSSELNVNALLLGDSALYLCASSLSGIGGYTFGSGTRLTVV.

This chain links TRBV5-4 with TRBJ1-2, with 7 bases identical to TRBD1. The CDR3 covers 16 residues. V gave up 4 bases and J gave up 3 bases; unmatched junction bases: 12. Germline V lookup: CDR1 SGHNT, CDR2 YYREEE (reference sequence). Here the CDR3 reads CASSQGTQGLDYGYTF. The CDR3 nucleotides are TGTGCCAGCAGCCAAGGCACACAGGGGTTGGACTATGGCTACACCTTC.

The chain couples TRBV18 to TRBJ2-2, with 9 bases aligning to TRBD2. The CDR3 is made up of 17 amino acids. Losses at the gene ends were 3 bases for V and 0 bases for J; bases not matched to a gene: 5. CDR1 KGHSH and CDR2 LQKENI come from the germline V gene. CDR3 region: CASSPPSGAPNTGELFF. CDR3 DNA: TGTGCCAGCTCACCCCCTAGCGGGGCGCCGAACACCGGGGAGCTGTTTTTT.

This chain joins TRBV25-1 and TRBJ2-7; TRBD1 matches at 8 bases. The ends lost 4 bases at V and 0 bases at J; junction bases unmatched: 11. The germline V gene encodes CDR1 MGHDK and CDR2 SYGVNS. The CDR3 spans 17 residues. CDR3 sequence (DNA): TGTGCCAGCAGTGTCCCCCCGGACAGGGCGAGCTCCTACGAGCAGTACTTC. It yields the protein CASSVPPDRASSYEQYF.

CDR3 loop: CASSLGVTGNGYTF. CDR3 in DNA: TGTGCCAGCAGCTTAGGGGTTACGGGGAATGGCTACACCTTC. V usage is TRBV7-2 and J usage is TRBJ1-2, with D unclear. V was pared by 1 base and J by 6 bases, with 12 bases between. The CDR3 extends over 14 amino acids. In germline, CDR1 is SGHTA, CDR2 FQGNSA.

The V call is TRBV28, the J call TRBJ1-1, with D perhaps matching TRBD1 (5 bases). CDR3 length equals 13 residues. Germline lookup yields CDR1 MDHEN and CDR2 SYDVKM. V lost 6 bases to trimming and J lost 4 bases, with 12 bases between them. CDR3 DNA sequence: TGTGCCAGCAGCCAGGGAATCCGCACTGAAGCTTTCTTT. It is translated as CASSQGIRTEAFF.

This chain joins TRBV5-1 and TRBJ2-1; 16 bases agree with TRBD2. V shed 3 bases and J 13 bases; nucleotides not matched to a gene: 7. From germline, CDR1 is SGHRS and CDR2 YFSETQ. The CDR3 loop spans 15 amino acids. The CDR3 protein is CASSSGTSGGAYQFF. CDR3 in DNA: TGCGCCAGCAGCTCCGGGACTAGCGGGGGGGCATATCAGTTCTTC. Together with reference TRBV5-1 and TRBJ2-1, the CDR3 gives the full variable domain: KAGVTQTPRYLIKTRGQQVTLSCSPISGHRSVSWYQQTPGQGLQFLFEYFSETQRNKGNFPGRFSGRQFSNSRSEMNVSTLELGDSALYLCASSSGTSGGAYQFFGPGTRLTVL.

The chain uses TRBV19 and TRBJ1-3; D ambiguous. The germline CDR1 and CDR2 sequences are LNHDA and SQIVND (reference sequence). The CDR3 extends over 15 amino acids. Trimming stripped 5 bases from V and 0 bases from J, with 11 bases between. CDR3 residues: CASSGRESSGNTIYF. CDR3 nucleotide sequence: TGTGCCAGTAGTGGGAGGGAGAGCTCTGGAAACACCATATATTTT. Combining the CDR3 with reference TRBV19 and TRBJ1-3 gives the whole variable domain DGGITQSPKYLFRKEGQNVTLSCEQNLNHDAMYWYRQDPGQGLRLIYYSQIVNDFQKGDIAEGYSVSREKKESFPLTVTSAQKNPTAFYLCASSGRESSGNTIYFGEGSWLTVV.

This clone was detected once. The J gene is TRBJ1-2, the V gene TRBV2; a weak D match, TRBD1 (5 bases). CDR1 is SNHLY, CDR2 FYNNEI, per germline. The CDR3 covers 14 residues. The V gene lost 4 bases and the J gene lost 1 base, with 10 bases spanning the gap. The CDR3 DNA follows: TGTGCCAGCAGTGTCGACAGCATTAACTATGGCTACACCTTC. Translating gives CASSVDSINYGYTF.

This chain connects TRBV28 to TRBJ1-2; 8 bases are shared with TRBD1. CDR3 length equals 15 residues. CDR1 MDHEN and CDR2 SYDVKM come from the germline V gene. Losses at the gene ends were 4 bases for V and 4 bases for J; bases not matched to a gene: 8. The CDR3 loop reads CASSYGIQGGYGYTF. CDR3 coding DNA: TGTGCCAGCAGTTACGGGATACAGGGGGGCTATGGCTACACCTTC.

The table lists this clone with a few counts. Other nucleotide sequences in the sample specify the same CDR3. The genes are TRBV27 and TRBJ1-1; possibly TRBD1 for D (5 bases). Trimming shortened V by 2 bases and J by 1 base, and 8 bases separated the two germline ends. This CDR3 has 14 residues. The germline gives CDR1 MNHEY, CDR2 SMNVEV (reference sequence). CDR3 sequence reads: CASSLRGGNTEAFF. The CDR3 bases are TGTGCCAGCAGTTTAAGGGGAGGGAACACTGAAGCTTTCTTT.